The clone carrying this TCR beta chain was seen more than once but under ten times. The record originates from a study of PD-L1 blockade in urothelial cancer. Study context: Bladder-origin urothelial cancer in males covered about 90% of the 29 patients.

Synthetic TCR analog templates were spiked into each PCR. Data came from immunoSEQ multiplex PCR; TCRdb stores just in-frame clones and leaves some out. This table has around 45,000 clones, about 83% appearing once. Germline values: CDR1 MGHRA, CDR2 YSYEKL. CDR3 size: 13 residues. Trimming took 4 bases from V and 5 from J, leaving 9 bases between them. Time point: peripheral blood 6 weeks after treatment start. This chain joins TRBV4-1 and TRBJ1-5; the D gene is possibly TRBD1 (5 bases). The material sequenced was PBMCs, taken around atezolizumab (anti-PD-L1) treatment. This receptor was taken from a man aged 55 to 70 with urothelial cancer. In nucleotides, the CDR3 is TGCGCCAGCAGCCCGACAGCTGATCAGCCCCAGCATTTT. Translated, it gives CASSPTADQPQHF.